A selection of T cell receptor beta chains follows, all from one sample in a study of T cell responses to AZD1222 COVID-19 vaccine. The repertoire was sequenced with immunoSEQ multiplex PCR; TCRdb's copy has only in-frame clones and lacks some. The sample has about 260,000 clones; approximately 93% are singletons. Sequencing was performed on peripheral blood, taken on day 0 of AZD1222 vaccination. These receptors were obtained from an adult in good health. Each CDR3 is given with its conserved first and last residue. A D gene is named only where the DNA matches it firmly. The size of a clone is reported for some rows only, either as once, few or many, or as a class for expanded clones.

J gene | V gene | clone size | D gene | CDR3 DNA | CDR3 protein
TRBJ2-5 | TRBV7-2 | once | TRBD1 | TGTGCCAGCAGCTCTACGTCGGGCAGGGGGTTGCAAGAGACCCAGTACTTC | CASSSTSGRGLQETQYF
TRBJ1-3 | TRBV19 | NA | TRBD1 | TGTGCCAGTAGTTTCTTGACAGGGGCTGGAAACACCATATATTTT | CASSFLTGAGNTIYF
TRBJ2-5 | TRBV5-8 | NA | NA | TGTGCCAGCAGCTTGGGATCCTCAAGTCTAGAAGAGACCCAGTACTTC | CASSLGSSSLEETQYF
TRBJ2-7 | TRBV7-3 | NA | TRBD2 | TGTGCCAGCAGCTTACCAGCGGGGGCCCGCTACGAGCAGTACTTC | CASSLPAGARYEQYF
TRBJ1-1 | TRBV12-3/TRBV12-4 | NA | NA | TGTGCCAGCTACGCGGGGAACACTGAAGCTTTCTTT | CASYAGNTEAFF
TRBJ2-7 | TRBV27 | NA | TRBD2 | TGTGCCAGCAGTTTTGGGACTAGCGGGATTTACGAGCAGTACTTC | CASSFGTSGIYEQYF
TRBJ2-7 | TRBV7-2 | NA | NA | TGTGCCAGCAGCCCCTCAGAAAATCCTGCGTCGGAGCAGTACTTC | CASSPSENPASEQYF
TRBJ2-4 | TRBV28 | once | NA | TGTGCCAGCACCCCAAGGGGAAGGAACATTCAGTACTTC | CASTPRGRNIQYF
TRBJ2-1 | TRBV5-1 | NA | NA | TGCGCCAGCAGCTTGGCGGGGGAGTCCTACAATGAGCAGTTCTTC | CASSLAGESYNEQFF
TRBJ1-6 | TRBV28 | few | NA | TGTGCCAGCACTCCCGGGGAGGGGACCTATAATTCACCCCTCCACTTT | CASTPGEGTYNSPLHF
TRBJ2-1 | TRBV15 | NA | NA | TGTGCCACCAGCCCGACGGAGGTATCGTACAATGAGCAGTTCTTC | CATSPTEVSYNEQFF
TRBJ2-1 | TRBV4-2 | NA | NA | TGTGCCAGCAGCCAAGACAGAACTTCCTACAATGAGCAGTTCTTC | CASSQDRTSYNEQFF
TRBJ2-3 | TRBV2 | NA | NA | TGTGCCAGCATGATGTTGGGAGATACGCAGTATTTT | CASMMLGDTQYF
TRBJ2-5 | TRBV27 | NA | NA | TGTGCCAGCAGTTTTGAAGAGACCCAGTACTTC | CASSFEETQYF
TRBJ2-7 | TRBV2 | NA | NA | TGTGCCAGCAGCCCAGGGGTGGGCGAGCAGTACTTC | CASSPGVGEQYF
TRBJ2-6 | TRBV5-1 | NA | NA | TGCGCCAGCAGCTTGGCTGGGGATGGGGCCAACGTCCTGACTTTC | CASSLAGDGANVLTF
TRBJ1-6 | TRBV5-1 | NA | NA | TGCGCCAGCAGCTTGGAACTCACGACGCGGGGGTCACCCCTCCACTTT | CASSLELTTRGSPLHF
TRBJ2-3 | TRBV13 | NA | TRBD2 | TGTGCCAGCAGCTTACGCCTTAGCGGGAGGGCAGCAGATACGCAGTATTTT | CASSLRLSGRAADTQYF
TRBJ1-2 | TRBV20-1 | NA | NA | TGCAGTGCTAGTCCCATGTTCCGTGACTATGGCTACACCTTC | CSASPMFRDYGYTF
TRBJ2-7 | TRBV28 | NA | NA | TGTGCCAGCTCCCCCGGGGGCGGATCCTACGAGCAGTACTTC | CASSPGGGSYEQYF
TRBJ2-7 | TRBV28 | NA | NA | TGTGCCAGCAGCCTGGGACATTCAGCATACGAGCAGTACTTC | CASSLGHSAYEQYF
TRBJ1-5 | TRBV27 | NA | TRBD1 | TGTGCCAGCAGTTTAAAGGGGGCGCGTTTACAGCCCCAGCATTTT | CASSLKGARLQPQHF
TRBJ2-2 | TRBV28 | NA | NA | TGTGCCAGCAGTCCCAGGCCTCCGAACACCGGGGAGCTGTTTTTT | CASSPRPPNTGELFF
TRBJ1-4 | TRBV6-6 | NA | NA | TGTGCCAGCAGTCCCACTCCGGGGGGTAAACTGTTTTTT | CASSPTPGGKLFF
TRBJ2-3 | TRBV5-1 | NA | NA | TGCGCCAGCAGTTCTCAGTCCCTCGGCACAGATACGCAGTATTTT | CASSSQSLGTDTQYF
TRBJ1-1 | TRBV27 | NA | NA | TGTGCCAGCAGTTCCGGACAGCTGAACACTGAAGCTTTCTTT | CASSSGQLNTEAFF
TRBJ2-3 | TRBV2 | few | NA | TGTGCCAGCAGTGATCGGACAGATACGCAGTATTTT | CASSDRTDTQYF
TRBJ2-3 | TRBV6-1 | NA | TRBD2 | TGTGCCAGCAGTGAAAAAGCGGGGGCTAGCACAGATACGCAGTATTTT | CASSEKAGASTDTQYF